This TCR beta chain comes out of a study of OX40 agonist ivuxolimab in advanced cancers. Study background: It was ivuxolimab, an agonistic anti-OX40 (CD134) antibody, that patients were treated with. Age averaged around 59 years (range roughly 23 to 80), and 80% to 90% were male.

TCRdb keeps only in-frame clones here, not all; method: immunoSEQ multiplex PCR. Counted here are 70,000 to 75,000 clones, 85% occurring once; the ten biggest clones make up 0.5% to 0.6%. The CDR3 has 14 residues. J was trimmed by 6 bases and V by 5 bases; bases with no gene match: 7. Germline CDR1 is SEHNR and CDR2 is FQNEAQ (reference sequence). As regards this clone: Antigen: not known.

The investigators sampled blood at baseline, at cycle 4 day 1, and at cycle 7 day 1. Points from the study as a whole: CD4+ and CD8+ blood T cells expanded clonally by week 6 at 0.1 to 3.0 mg/kg.

The TCR sequence derives from an adult with an advanced solid tumor such as melanoma, head and neck, liver or kidney cancer. This rearrangement joins TRBV7-9 to TRBJ2-7, with TRBD1 matching 10 bases. Sequencing was performed on CD4+ or CD8+ T cells sorted from blood, taken in a trial of the OX40 agonist ivuxolimab. CDR3 nucleotides: TGTGCCAGCAGCGCGCCTGGGACAGGGGTCGAGCAGTACTTC. This translates into CASSAPGTGVEQYF.